This T cell receptor beta chain was retrieved from a study of blood T cell repertoires in COVID-19. Study-wide background: The United States, Italy and Spain supplied acute and convalescent COVID-19 samples. PBMCs, B-cell-depleted T cells, or T cells were the source of the cDNA or gDNA that made up the material.

Trimming cost V 5 bases and J 4 bases, with 12 bases left between them. Per the germline V gene, CDR1 is LNHNV and CDR2 is YYDKDF (reference sequence). There are 13 residues in the CDR3. As processed by the authors: Cell counts per sample came from amplifying reference gene primers. Profiling relied on immunoSEQ multiplex PCR, and the TCRdb table lists in-frame clones only, not all of them. That table is the source of V, J and clone size, and D and trimming were worked out from the DNA. The sample has more than 250,000 clones; about 88% are singletons. The chain is built from TRBV15 and TRBJ2-7, with a tentative D call TRBD2 (5 bases). This sequence originates from a young man with active or convalescent COVID-19. The sample was peripheral blood. CDR3 protein: CATSLATDYEQYF. DNA of the CDR3: TGTGCCACCAGCCTAGCTACGGATTACGAGCAGTACTTC.